The 24 T cell receptor beta chains below come from one sample, sequenced in a study of blood T cell repertoires in COVID-19. Clones were sequenced by immunoSEQ multiplex PCR, and TCRdb holds only the in-frame ones, with some missing. The profile shows hundreds of thousands of clones, over 75% of them singletons. Sequences were obtained from PBMCs or T cells enriched from blood (not recorded which). The receptors stem from a man in his late teens or twenties who had recovered from COVID-19.

V and J are TRBV4-3 and TRBJ1-5, with D possibly being TRBD1 (6 bases). Germline lookup yields CDR1 LGHNA and CDR2 YSLEER. This CDR3 region has 14 residues. The ends were cut back, 1 base at V and 4 bases at J, with 8 bases in the middle. The CDR3 loop reads CASSQGTANQPQHF. The CDR3 region has the DNA TGCGCCAGCAGCCAAGGGACAGCAAATCAGCCCCAGCATTTT.

The V and J genes are TRBV10-3 and TRBJ2-5; D is possibly TRBD2 (6 bases). V shed 4 bases and J shed 3 bases, with 21 bases lying between them. This CDR3 region has 17 residues. Germline V lookup: CDR1 ENHRY, CDR2 SYGVKD. As DNA, the CDR3 is TGTGCCATCAGTGTAGGGGCCGCCCAACCGGGGGAAGAGACCCAGTACTTC. Its protein is CAISVGAAQPGEETQYF.

The V call is TRBV28, the J call TRBJ2-5; 10 nucleotides agree with TRBD2. This CDR3 spans 15 amino acids. After removal of 3 bases from V and 5 bases from J, the junction contained 6 bases not matched to a gene. The germline V gene encodes CDR1 MDHEN and CDR2 SYDVKM. The CDR3 coding sequence is TGTGCCAGCAGTTTTCTCACTAGCGGGGCGGAGACCCAGTACTTC. This codes for CASSFLTSGAETQYF.

The V call is TRBV2, the J call TRBJ1-4, with TRBD1 matching 7 bases. Germline V gives CDR1 SNHLY, CDR2 FYNNEI. There are 15 residues in the CDR3. Germline trimming cut 4 bases from V and 3 bases from J; bases unmatched to any gene: 5. CDR3 DNA sequence: TGTGCCAGCAGTGGGAGGGGGCTTTCTAATGAAAAACTGTTTTTT. Translation: CASSGRGLSNEKLFF.

V gene TRBV18 combines with J gene TRBJ1-4; D perhaps matches TRBD1 (5 bases). The length of the CDR3 is 14 residues. Germline loops: CDR1 KGHSH, CDR2 LQKENI. Trimming pared 2 bases from V and 7 bases from J, leaving 11 bases between. The CDR3 DNA sequence: TGTGCCAGCTCACCAGGGGCTACGGTTGAAAAACTGTTTTTT. Translated: CASSPGATVEKLFF.

The chain joins TRBV27 to TRBJ1-2, with 12 nucleotides matching TRBD1. Losses at the gene ends were 3 bases for V and 4 bases for J; bases not matched to a gene: 9. CDR3 size: 17 residues. Germline loops: CDR1 MNHEY, CDR2 SMNVEV (reference sequence). In DNA, the CDR3 is TGTGCCAGCAGTTTCGGGACAGGGGGCGATCGTGGCTATGGCTACACCTTC. This gives the protein CASSFGTGGDRGYGYTF.

The gene calls are TRBV5-6 and TRBJ2-1; D call uncertain. CDR1 is SGHDT and CDR2 is YYEEEE in the germline V gene. The V end lost 2 bases, the J end lost 9 bases, and 12 bases lay between the germline ends. The CDR3 is 13 residues long. The DNA of the CDR3 is TGTGCCAGCAGCTTTAATGAGTTTGGTGAGCAGTTCTTC. This codes for CASSFNEFGEQFF. The full variable domain, rest sourced from reference TRBV5-6 and TRBJ2-1, is DAGVTQSPTHLIKTRGQQVTLRCSPKSGHDTVSWYQQALGQGPQFIFQYYEEEERQRGNFPDRFSGHQFPNYSSELNVNALLLGDSALYLCASSFNEFGEQFFGPGTRLTVL.

The chain links TRBV7-2 to TRBJ1-5, with 7 bases that match TRBD1. Germline V CDR1 and CDR2: SGHTA, FQGNSA. The V gene end was trimmed by 6 bases and the J gene end by 0 bases; junction bases not matched to a gene: 5. The CDR3 spans 15 residues. CDR3 loop: CASSWDSDSNQPQHF. CDR3 nucleotides: TGTGCCAGCAGTTGGGACAGTGATAGCAATCAGCCCCAGCATTTT. The full variable domain, rest sourced from reference TRBV7-2 and TRBJ1-5, is GAGVSQSPSNKVTEKGKDVELRCDPISGHTALYWYRQSLGQGLEFLIYFQGNSAPDKSGLPSDRFSAERTGGSVSTLTIQRTQQEDSAVYLCASSWDSDSNQPQHFGDGTRLSIL.

The chain is built from TRBV19 and TRBJ2-7; TRBD2 matches 7 bases. The J segment lost 1 base and the V segment lost 4 bases, leaving 7 bases of the junction unmatched. Germline V lookup: CDR1 LNHDA, CDR2 SQIVND (reference sequence). The CDR3 has 15 residues. CDR3 sequence (DNA): TGTGCCAGTAGTACCCGGCGGGGGAATTCCTACGAGCAGTACTTC. This sequence encodes CASSTRRGNSYEQYF.

The genes are TRBV6-6 and TRBJ1-6, with D possibly matching TRBD1 (6 bases). The CDR3 spans 15 residues. Germline CDR1 reads MNHNY; CDR2 reads SVGAGI (reference sequence). With 5 bases removed from V and 2 bases from J, the gap between germline ends came to 10 bases. The CDR3 region has the DNA TGTGCCAGCAGTGCTAACAGGGCCTATAATTCACCCCTCCACTTT. Its protein is CASSANRAYNSPLHF.

The chain combines TRBV7-6 with TRBJ2-1; TRBD2 might be the D (5 bases). The length of the CDR3 is 12 residues. Germline V gene lookup returns CDR1 SGHVS and CDR2 FNYEAQ. V was clipped by 1 base and J by 10 bases, with 8 bases between them. Here the CDR3 reads CASSLVQREQFF. CDR3 bases: TGTGCCAGCAGCTTAGTCCAGCGGGAGCAGTTCTTC.

The chain links TRBV4-1 to TRBJ1-6; the match to TRBD1 covers 9 bases. The length of the CDR3 is 16 residues. V was pared by 0 bases and J by 8 bases, with 5 bases of the junction left unmatched. Germline V gene data show CDR1 as MGHRA and CDR2 as YSYEKL. The CDR3 reads CASSQEPGQGYSPLHF. The DNA for the CDR3 is TGCGCCAGCAGCCAAGAACCGGGACAGGGATATTCACCCCTCCACTTT.

The V call is TRBV7-9, the J call TRBJ1-2; D remains unclear. Germline lookup yields CDR1 SEHNR and CDR2 FQNEAQ (reference sequence). The CDR3 has 15 amino acids. V was cut by 3 bases and J by 13 bases, with 24 bases left in between. The CDR3 DNA reads as TGTGCCAGCAGCTTGAGGACGGCCGGGATGGGAGTAGGCACCTTC. Translated, it gives CASSLRTAGMGVGTF.

The J gene is TRBJ1-2, the V gene TRBV10-3; 7 bases are shared with TRBD1. The V gene end was trimmed by 2 bases and the J gene end by 5 bases; junction bases not matched to a gene: 8. The CDR3 loop spans 15 amino acids. Germline lookup yields CDR1 ENHRY and CDR2 SYGVKD. CDR3 sequence reads: CAISEAVGTAYGYTF. CDR3 coding DNA: TGTGCCATCAGTGAGGCGGTTGGGACAGCATATGGCTACACCTTC.

The rearrangement links TRBV19 to TRBJ2-3, with D tentatively TRBD1 (5 bases). The CDR3 is 16 amino acids. Germline CDR1 is LNHDA and CDR2 is SQIVND (reference sequence). V was trimmed by 1 base and J by 0 bases, leaving 11 bases between them. The CDR3 spells CASSIARQFSTDTQYF. In DNA form, the CDR3 reads TGTGCCAGTAGTATAGCCAGACAGTTTAGCACAGATACGCAGTATTTT.

J is TRBJ1-5 and V is TRBV6-5; D gene uncertain. The CDR3 has 12 residues. Germline values: CDR1 MNHEY, CDR2 SVGAGI. V shed 7 bases and J shed 9 bases, with 13 bases lying between them. CDR3 region: CASKGQVRPQHF. The CDR3 DNA is TGTGCCAGCAAAGGTCAGGTTCGGCCCCAGCATTTT.

This clone was observed a handful of times. V gene TRBV14 combines with J gene TRBJ2-2, with 7 bases that match TRBD1. CDR3 size: 14 residues. Germline CDR1 is SGHDN and CDR2 is FVKESK. Germline trimming cut 5 bases from V and 5 bases from J; bases unmatched to any gene: 5. The CDR3 DNA reads as TGTGCCAGCAGCTCCCAGGGGGTGACCGGGGAGCTGTTTTTT. It is translated as CASSSQGVTGELFF.

The chain employs TRBV5-6 and TRBJ2-5; a possible D gene is TRBD1 (5 bases). The germline V gene encodes CDR1 SGHDT and CDR2 YYEEEE. The CDR3 loop spans 16 amino acids. Trimming shortened V by 2 bases and J by 1 base, and 15 bases separated the two germline ends. The CDR3 region has the DNA TGTGCCAGCAGCTTAGGGGTCCCGAACCCCCAAGAGACCCAGTACTTC. It specifies CASSLGVPNPQETQYF.

The CDR3 sequence: CASSAGGAQETQYF. The CDR3 DNA reads as TGTGCCAGCAGCGCCGGGGGGGCCCAAGAGACCCAGTACTTC. The V gene is TRBV6-6, the J gene TRBJ2-5; 8 bases line up with TRBD2. Germline assignment: CDR1 MNHNY and CDR2 SVGAGI (reference sequence). This CDR3 is 14 amino acids long. Trimming removed 6 bases from V and 1 base from J; junction bases left unmatched: 4.

In its sample, this clone was seen a few times. Mismatch with germline at one junction end may stem from a read error. V gene TRBV29-1 combines with J gene TRBJ2-7; D may be TRBD2 (5 bases). The CDR3 length is 18 residues. The germline V gene has CDR1 SQVTM and CDR2 ANQGSEA. CDR3 sequence: CSVEVQDSSPSRAYEQYF. As DNA, the CDR3 is TGCAGCGTCGAAGTGCAGGACTCGAGCCCCTCAAGGGCCTACGAGCAGTACTTC.

The V gene is TRBV3-1 (or the pseudogene TRBV3-2), the J gene TRBJ1-5; TRBD1 aligns across 9 bases. The germline V gene encodes CDR1 LGHDT and CDR2 YNNKEL (reference sequence). The length of the CDR3 is 17 residues. V dropped 4 bases and J dropped 5; count of bases not matched to a gene: 12. CDR3 sequence: CASSPHTGGVQDQPQHF. CDR3 coding DNA: TGTGCCAGCAGCCCCCACACAGGGGGCGTTCAGGATCAGCCCCAGCATTTT.

V gene TRBV4-1 combines with J gene TRBJ1-5; weak D call: TRBD1 (5 bases). Germline CDR1 MGHRA, CDR2 YSYEKL. The CDR3 length is 15 residues. The germline V and J ends were trimmed by 3 bases and 5 bases, with 14 bases remaining between them. CDR3 sequence reads: CASSQGIREYQPQHF. The CDR3 coding sequence is TGCGCCAGCAGCCAGGGGATCAGGGAATATCAGCCCCAGCATTTT.

The rearrangement joins TRBV10-2 to TRBJ1-2, with TRBD1 matching over 7 bases. With 2 bases clipped from V and 3 bases from J, the junction kept 3 bases outside the gene matches. CDR3 length: 14 residues. Germline CDR1 reads WSHSY; CDR2 reads SAAADI. CDR3 in DNA: TGCGCCAGCAGTGAGGTTAGGGGGCACTATGGCTACACCTTC. The encoded protein is CASSEVRGHYGYTF.

V and J are TRBV4-1 and TRBJ2-7; no firm D call. The CDR3 covers 15 residues. Trimming shortened V by 3 bases and J by 3 bases, and 15 bases separated the two germline ends. Germline V lookup: CDR1 MGHRA, CDR2 YSYEKL. The CDR3 DNA is TGCGCCAGCAGCCACGAAATAGCACCATTCTACGAGCAGTACTTC. This translates into CASSHEIAPFYEQYF.